This T cell receptor beta chain was captured by sequencing in a study of OX40 agonist ivuxolimab in advanced cancers. Study as a whole: The patients' treatment was ivuxolimab, an agonistic anti-OX40 (CD134) antibody. Mean age around 60 years, range about 20 to 79; around 80% male.

General study findings and limits: Compared with CD4+, CD8+ T cells on average had more expanded clones.

Libraries were prepared by immunoSEQ multiplex PCR; TCRdb keeps only in-frame clonotypes and omits some of them. The sample has 80,000 or so clones, approximately 94% seen once. Autoimmune disease history or systemic immunosuppression excluded patients. About this clone: Antigen: not known.

The clonotype comes from an adult with an advanced solid tumor such as melanoma, head and neck, liver or kidney cancer. The sample consisted of CD4+ or CD8+ T cells sorted from blood, taken in a trial of the OX40 agonist ivuxolimab.

CDR3 sequence: CASSYSGGLNTEAFF. The CDR3 region has the DNA TGTGCCAGCAGCTATTCAGGAGGGCTGAACACTGAAGCTTTCTTT. This chain connects TRBV7-2 to TRBJ1-1; D is undetermined. V was trimmed by 4 bases and J by 0 bases, leaving 12 bases between them. CDR1 is SGHTA and CDR2 is FQGNSA in the germline V gene. CDR3 length equals 15 residues. The variable domain in full, completed from reference TRBV7-2 and TRBJ1-1, reads GAGVSQSPSNKVTEKGKDVELRCDPISGHTALYWYRQSLGQGLEFLIYFQGNSAPDKSGLPSDRFSAERTGGSVSTLTIQRTQQEDSAVYLCASSYSGGLNTEAFFGQGTRLTVV.